A single sample gave rise to the 13 T cell receptor beta chains below, sequenced in a study of T cells after posttransplantation cyclophosphamide. Method: immunoSEQ multiplex PCR; TCRdb's copy keeps in-frame clones and lacks some. The table has roughly 30,000 clones, approximately 90% seen once. The sequenced material came from PBMCs. These receptor sequences come from a middle-aged woman with a blood cancer, CMV-positive, and with a related stem cell donor.

This sequence joins TRBV6-1 and TRBJ2-7; TRBD1 agrees at 12 bases. Germline values: CDR1 MNHNS, CDR2 SASEGT. V shed 2 bases, J shed 3 bases, and the junction held 14 bases outside the gene matches. The CDR3 runs to 19 residues. This CDR3 reads CASSEMSGWGTGGFYEQYF. CDR3 DNA: TGTGCCAGCAGTGAAATGTCGGGGTGGGGGACAGGGGGCTTCTACGAGCAGTACTTC.

This clone has a single count. This chain connects TRBV7-6 to TRBJ2-7; D is ambiguous. Trimming cost V 6 bases and J 3 bases, with 12 bases left between them. This CDR3 comprises 13 residues. CDR1 is SGHVS, CDR2 FNYEAQ, per germline. CDR3 residues: CASSGFVNYEQYF. The CDR3 nucleotides read TGTGCCAGCAGTGGCTTCGTTAACTACGAGCAGTACTTC. The full variable domain, completed using reference TRBV7-6 and TRBJ2-7, is GAGVSQSPRYKVTKRGQDVALRCDPISGHVSLYWYRQALGQGPEFLTYFNYEAQQDKSGLPNDRFSAERPEGSISTLTIQRTEQRDSAMYRCASSGFVNYEQYFGPGTRLTVT.

The chain carries TRBV2 and TRBJ1-4; D might be TRBD1 (6 bases). V lost 6 bases to trimming and J lost 4 bases, with 15 bases between them. Per the germline V gene, CDR1 is SNHLY and CDR2 is FYNNEI. CDR3 size: 15 residues. CDR3 bases: TGTGCCAGCAGGGTCCAGGGACACAATAATGAAAAACTGTTTTTT. Translating it yields CASRVQGHNNEKLFF.

The chain has TRBV27 and TRBJ1-1; a weak D match, TRBD1 (5 bases). V shed 2 bases and J shed 5 bases, with 12 bases lying between them. Germline V gene lookup returns CDR1 MNHEY and CDR2 SMNVEV (reference sequence). The CDR3 is 14 amino acids. The CDR3 nucleotides are TGTGCCAGCAGTTTAAAGGCCAGGGCAACTGAAGCTTTCTTT. Protein: CASSLKARATEAFF.

J is TRBJ1-2 and V is TRBV18; D not certain. Looked up from germline, CDR1 is KGHSH and CDR2 is LQKENI. The CDR3 runs 13 residues. The ends were cut back, 3 bases at V and 7 bases at J, with 12 bases in the middle. The CDR3 nucleotides read TGTGCCAGCTCACCTGAGGGTACGGGTGGCTACACCTTC. This sequence encodes CASSPEGTGGYTF.

V and J are TRBV7-2 and TRBJ1-5; weak D call: TRBD1 (6 bases). CDR1 and CDR2 (germline): SGHTA, FQGNSA. V was trimmed by 5 bases and J by 0 bases, leaving 11 bases between them. The CDR3 runs to 15 residues. The CDR3 loop reads CASSDGTPSNQPQHF. The CDR3 bases are TGTGCCAGCAGCGACGGGACACCTAGCAATCAGCCCCAGCATTTT. Using reference TRBV7-2 and TRBJ1-5 for the parts outside the CDR3, the full variable domain is GAGVSQSPSNKVTEKGKDVELRCDPISGHTALYWYRQSLGQGLEFLIYFQGNSAPDKSGLPSDRFSAERTGGSVSTLTIQRTQQEDSAVYLCASSDGTPSNQPQHFGDGTRLSIL.

The chain uses TRBV7-9 and TRBJ2-1; TRBD1 is a possible D gene (5 bases). V lost 6 bases to trimming and J lost 4 bases, with 16 bases between them. The CDR3 length is 15 residues. Germline assignment: CDR1 SEHNR and CDR2 FQNEAQ (reference sequence). In DNA form, the CDR3 reads TGTGCCAGCAGTTCCCGTGACAGTCCTTACAATGAGCAGTTCTTC. Encoded protein: CASSSRDSPYNEQFF.

The CDR3 bases are TGTGCCAGCAGCGTAGGGGACAGTTACAATGAGCAGTTCTTC. This gives the protein CASSVGDSYNEQFF. The chain employs TRBV9 and TRBJ2-1; 7 nucleotides match TRBD1. This CDR3 is built from 14 residues. After removal of 0 bases from V and 4 bases from J, the junction contained 1 base not matched to a gene. Germline loops: CDR1 SGDLS, CDR2 YYNGEE.

The rearrangement uses TRBV28 and TRBJ1-1, with 7 bases fitting TRBD1. The J segment lost 2 bases and the V segment lost 4 bases, leaving 4 bases of the junction unmatched. This CDR3 has 14 residues. The germline gives CDR1 MDHEN, CDR2 SYDVKM. The CDR3 sequence: CASSYGTANTEAFF. The CDR3 DNA is TGTGCCAGCAGTTACGGGACAGCTAACACTGAAGCTTTCTTT. Full variable domain (missing parts from reference TRBV28 and TRBJ1-1): DVKVTQSSRYLVKRTGEKVFLECVQDMDHENMFWYRQDPGLGLRLIYFSYDVKMKEKGDIPEGYSVSREKKERFSLILESASTNQTSMYLCASSYGTANTEAFFGQGTRLTVV.

CDR3 residues: CASVSPSSPLHF. The CDR3 DNA reads TGCGCCAGCGTATCCCCCAGTTCACCCCTCCACTTT. J is TRBJ1-6 and V is TRBV23-1; no clear D. TRBV23-1 is marked as an open reading frame, function uncertain. CDR3 length: 12 residues. Trimming took off 8 bases at V and 9 bases at J, with 11 bases between the two ends.

This clone was seen once. The rearrangement joins TRBV10-2 to TRBJ1-1; D uncertain. The CDR3 consists of 13 residues. V dropped 6 bases and J dropped 0 bases, with 8 bases sitting between them. Germline CDR1 and CDR2: WSHSY and SAAADI. The CDR3 loop is CASRPRMNTEAFF. The CDR3 DNA sequence: TGCGCCAGCAGACCTAGGATGAACACTGAAGCTTTCTTT.

The chain joins TRBV9 to TRBJ2-5, with D possibly being TRBD2 (5 bases). CDR1 is SGDLS, CDR2 YYNGEE, per germline. The V gene lost 0 bases and the J gene lost 5 bases, with 11 bases spanning the gap. The CDR3 runs to 14 residues. For the CDR3, the DNA is TGTGCCAGCAGCGTAGGGTCTAGCTGGGAGACCCAGTACTTC. As protein: CASSVGSSWETQYF.

This clone was counted a single time. J is TRBJ1-2 and V is TRBV5-1, with D hard to call. The CDR3 has 15 amino acids. Germline lookup yields CDR1 SGHRS and CDR2 YFSETQ. Trimming stripped 4 bases from V and 4 bases from J, with 17 bases between. The CDR3 nucleotides read TGCGCCAGCAGCCCGGGATGGACGGATACCTATGGCTACACCTTC. Translated: CASSPGWTDTYGYTF.